What follows are 12 T cell receptor beta chains derived from one specimen sequenced in a study of cytomegalovirus exposure and HLA in healthy donors. This PCR relied on a set of 60 Vbeta primers and 13 Jbeta primers. Sequencing used immunoSEQ multiplex PCR; TCRdb keeps in-frame clones, though not all of them. Among 95,000 to 150,000 clones, around 80% were seen once, and the ten largest hold around 0.99%. The specimen sequenced was PBMCs. The origin of the receptors is a woman aged 25 to 45 in good health and CMV-seronegative.

The chain couples TRBV19 to TRBJ1-5; no clear D. Germline CDR1 is LNHDA and CDR2 is SQIVND (reference sequence). This CDR3 contains 16 residues. V gave up 3 bases and J gave up 2 bases, with 14 bases separating them. In DNA, the CDR3 is TGTGCCAGTAGTATTTTAACAACCGCCGGCAATCAGCCCCAGCATTTT. As protein: CASSILTTAGNQPQHF.

The chain employs TRBV5-1 and TRBJ1-1; D not certain. Germline CDR1 reads SGHRS; CDR2 reads YFSETQ. Trimming removed 3 bases from V and 0 bases from J, with 6 bases in between. This CDR3 has 13 amino acids. In DNA, the CDR3 is TGCGCCAGCAGCTCGACAATGAACACTGAAGCTTTCTTT. Protein: CASSSTMNTEAFF.

The J gene is TRBJ2-2, the V gene TRBV28; D may be TRBD2 (6 bases). V dropped 10 bases and J dropped 5 bases, with 14 bases sitting between them. Per the germline V gene, CDR1 is MDHEN and CDR2 is SYDVKM. There are 13 residues in the CDR3. This chain's CDR3 is CATSEGRTGELFF. The CDR3 DNA reads as TGTGCCACCTCAGAAGGGAGGACCGGGGAGCTGTTTTTT.

The chain uses TRBV2 and TRBJ1-2; D possibly corresponds to TRBD1 (5 bases). Deletions cut 2 bases from V and 3 bases from J, with 10 bases between. The CDR3 covers 14 residues. Germline V gene sequence: CDR1 SNHLY, CDR2 FYNNEI. The CDR3 region is CASSERSGYYGYTF. In nucleotides, the CDR3 is TGTGCCAGCAGTGAACGGTCAGGGTACTATGGCTACACCTTC.

The chain links TRBV2 to TRBJ2-7, with 11 bases lining up with TRBD1. V dropped 4 bases and J dropped 3; count of bases not matched to a gene: 2. Germline CDR1 reads SNHLY; CDR2 reads FYNNEI. This CDR3 is built from 14 residues. Here the CDR3 reads CASSAGTGGYEQYF. CDR3 nucleotides: TGTGCCAGCAGTGCCGGGACAGGGGGCTACGAGCAGTACTTC.

CDR3 sequence reads: CASSVGQATDEQFF. CDR3 bases: TGTGCCAGCAGCGTAGGCCAGGCTACGGATGAGCAGTTCTTC. The genes are TRBV9 and TRBJ2-1, with D unclear. The germline gives CDR1 SGDLS, CDR2 YYNGEE. This CDR3 is 14 amino acids long. V was shortened by 0 bases and J by 8 bases, with 12 bases between the two germline ends.

The V gene is TRBV27, the J gene TRBJ2-1, with a tentative D call TRBD1 (5 bases). The CDR3 extends over 13 amino acids. The germline V gene has CDR1 MNHEY and CDR2 SMNVEV (reference sequence). V lost 6 bases and J 9 bases, leaving 15 bases between the germline ends. In nucleotides, the CDR3 is TGTGCCAGCAGGGACATGGGAAGGGGTGAGCAGTTCTTC. Encoded protein: CASRDMGRGEQFF.

The V call is TRBV2, the J call TRBJ2-1; maybe TRBD2 (6 bases). Germline-derived CDR1 and CDR2 are SNHLY and FYNNEI. Trimming left V 6 bases short and J 8 bases short, with 11 bases between. This CDR3 spans 12 amino acids. The CDR3 bases are TGTGCCAGCAGGCAGGGAGGCCATGAGCAGTTCTTC. It is translated as CASRQGGHEQFF.

The chain is built from TRBV6-5 and TRBJ1-3, with D perhaps matching TRBD1 (5 bases). The CDR3 runs to 15 residues. CDR1 is MNHEY, CDR2 SVGAGI, per germline. Trimming shortened V by 2 bases and J by 0 bases, and 8 bases separated the two germline ends. Written as DNA, the CDR3 is TGTGCCAGCAGTTACGACAGCGACTCTGGAAACACCATATATTTT. It codes for CASSYDSDSGNTIYF.

The chain recombines TRBV4-3 with TRBJ1-5, with 7 bases identical to TRBD1. V lost 2 bases and J lost 6; bases outside the gene matches: 7. Germline V gene lookup returns CDR1 LGHNA and CDR2 YSLEER. This CDR3 contains 15 residues. CDR3 in DNA: TGCGCCAGCAGCCAATCTGCAGGGGGTGCTCAGCCCCAGCATTTT. Translation gives CASSQSAGGAQPQHF.

V usage is TRBV7-8 and J usage is TRBJ1-1, with a tentative D call TRBD1 (5 bases). Between the trimmed V and J ends, which lost 1 base and 4 bases, there was a span of 7 bases. The CDR3 spans 13 residues. Germline V gene lookup returns CDR1 SGHVS and CDR2 FQNEAQ. The CDR3 DNA reads TGTGCCAGCAGCTTAGGACAGTTCACTGAAGCTTTCTTT. Translated, it gives CASSLGQFTEAFF.

The chain joins TRBV4-1 to TRBJ2-5; 14 bases line up with TRBD2. Looked up from germline, CDR1 is MGHRA and CDR2 is YSYEKL. The CDR3 is 18 amino acids. V lost 2 bases and J lost 0; bases outside the gene matches: 5. The CDR3 spells CASSQTGLAGGNQETQYF. As DNA, the CDR3 is TGCGCCAGCAGCCAAACCGGACTAGCGGGAGGCAACCAAGAGACCCAGTACTTC.